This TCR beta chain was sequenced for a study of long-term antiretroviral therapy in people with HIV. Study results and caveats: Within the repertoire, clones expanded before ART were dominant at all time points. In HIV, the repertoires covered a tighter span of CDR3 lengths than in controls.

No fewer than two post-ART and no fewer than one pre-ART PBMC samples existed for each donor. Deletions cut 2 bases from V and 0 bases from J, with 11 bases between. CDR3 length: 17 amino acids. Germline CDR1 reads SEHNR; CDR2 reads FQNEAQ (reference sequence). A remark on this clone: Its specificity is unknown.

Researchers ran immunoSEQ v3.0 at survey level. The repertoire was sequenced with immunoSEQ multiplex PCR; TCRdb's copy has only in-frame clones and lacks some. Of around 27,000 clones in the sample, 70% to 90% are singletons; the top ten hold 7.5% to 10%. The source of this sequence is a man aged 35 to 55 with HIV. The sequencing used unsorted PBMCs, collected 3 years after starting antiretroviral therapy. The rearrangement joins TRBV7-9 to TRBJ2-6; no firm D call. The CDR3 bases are TGTGCCAGCAGCTTAACCCTCTTAAGCTCTGGGGCCAACGTCCTGACTTTC. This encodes CASSLTLLSSGANVLTF.